Listed here are 4 T cell receptor beta chains from one sample, sequenced in a study of shared clonotypes between healthy human individuals. Profiling relied on immunoSEQ multiplex PCR, and the TCRdb table lists in-frame clones only, not all of them. This sample carries 1.4 million or so clones, around 98.5% of them seen once, and the ten largest clones take about 0.34%. The sequenced sample consisted of naive CD4+ T cells sorted from blood. Subset given: CD45RA+ positively selected. These receptors were collected from a man under 40 in good health.

The genes are TRBV9 and TRBJ2-7, with a weak D call TRBD1 (6 bases). This CDR3 comprises 15 residues. V was shortened by 0 bases and J by 0 bases, with 10 bases between the two germline ends. The germline gives CDR1 SGDLS, CDR2 YYNGEE. The CDR3 DNA reads as TGTGCCAGCAGCGTAGCGGTGGACAGCTCCTACGAGCAGTACTTC. It is translated as CASSVAVDSSYEQYF. The full variable domain, in which reference TRBV9 and TRBJ2-7 provide the parts outside the CDR3, is DSGVTQTPKHLITATGQRVTLRCSPRSGDLSVYWYQQSLDQGLQFLIQYYNGEERAKGNILERFSAQQFPDLHSELNLSSLELGDSALYFCASSVAVDSSYEQYFGPGTRLTVT.

This sequence joins TRBV23-1 and TRBJ2-2, with 10 bases identical to TRBD1. TRBV23-1 carries the ORF label, with uncertain function. The V segment lost 11 bases and the J segment 6 bases; nucleotides outside the gene matches: 12. The CDR3 extends over 15 amino acids. In DNA, the CDR3 is TGCGCCTTTGTCCGGGACAGGGGATTCGCCGGGGAGCTGTTTTTT. Its translation is CAFVRDRGFAGELFF.

The sample holds one count of this clone. CDR3 loop: CASSFQESYEQYF. CDR3 in DNA: TGTGCCAGCAGCTTCCAGGAGTCCTACGAGCAGTACTTC. The V gene is TRBV7-2, the J gene TRBJ2-7; D unclear. This CDR3 contains 13 residues. CDR1 is SGHTA and CDR2 is FQGNSA in the germline V gene. Trimming cost V 3 bases and J 1 base, with 7 bases left between them.

The chain joins TRBV5-1 to TRBJ2-2, with 8 bases matching TRBD1. The CDR3 consists of 18 residues. J gave up 1 base and V 4 bases, and 12 bases lay outside the gene matches. Germline assignment: CDR1 SGHRS and CDR2 YFSETQ. CDR3 sequence reads: CASSPKLPGGWNTGELFF. In DNA form, the CDR3 reads TGCGCCAGCAGCCCGAAGCTTCCAGGGGGCTGGAACACCGGGGAGCTGTTTTTT.